This entry lists 13 T cell receptor beta chains sequenced from one sample in a study of T cell responses to AZD1222 COVID-19 vaccine. TCRdb's table, derived via immunoSEQ multiplex PCR, lists solely in-frame clones and lacks some. The table lists over 110,000 clones, 70% to 90% of them singletons. The sample was peripheral blood, taken on day 0 of AZD1222 vaccination. These TCRs come from an adult in good health.

This clone appeared once. This chain connects TRBV29-1 to TRBJ2-1, with 13 bases matching TRBD2. Germline V gene data show CDR1 as SQVTM and CDR2 as ANQGSEA. With 4 bases clipped from V and 5 bases from J, the junction kept 8 bases outside the gene matches. This CDR3 comprises 16 residues. CDR3 DNA: TGCAGCGTTGCCCCGACTAGCGGGAGGCCACACAATGAGCAGTTCTTC. Translated, it gives CSVAPTSGRPHNEQFF.

The chain combines TRBV5-1 with TRBJ2-5; tentative D call: TRBD2 (6 bases). The CDR3 contains 13 residues. V was clipped by 5 bases and J by 5 bases, with 13 bases between them. The germline V gene has CDR1 SGHRS and CDR2 YFSETQ. CDR3: CASRVSGGETQYF. In DNA form, the CDR3 reads TGCGCCAGCAGGGTCAGCGGAGGGGAGACCCAGTACTTC.

The rearrangement links TRBV14 to TRBJ1-5, with unresolved D. Trimming took off 3 bases at V and 4 bases at J, with 7 bases between the two ends. Germline V gene data show CDR1 as SGHDN and CDR2 as FVKESK. This CDR3 is 13 amino acids long. The CDR3 sequence: CASSQQINQPQHF. In DNA form, the CDR3 reads TGTGCCAGCAGCCAGCAAATAAATCAGCCCCAGCATTTT.

This clone was observed once. The chain has TRBV7-6 and TRBJ1-2; TRBD1 might be the D (5 bases). Trimming removed 5 bases from V and 8 bases from J, with 12 bases in between. Germline V gene lookup returns CDR1 SGHVS and CDR2 FNYEAQ. This CDR3 has 12 residues. The CDR3 loop reads CASSGDRGGYTF. The CDR3 DNA reads as TGTGCCAGCAGCGGTGACAGAGGAGGCTACACCTTC.

The CDR3 DNA sequence: TGTGCCAGCAGTCCGGGAATGACAGGGAGAAATTCACCCCTCCACTTT. Amino acids: CASSPGMTGRNSPLHF. The chain joins TRBV28 to TRBJ1-6, with 7 bases matching TRBD1. The CDR3 has 16 residues. J was trimmed by 7 bases and V by 5 bases; bases with no gene match: 11. Per the germline V gene, CDR1 is MDHEN and CDR2 is SYDVKM.

V is TRBV27 and J is TRBJ2-5; 9 nucleotides agree with TRBD2. Germline CDR1 reads MNHEY; CDR2 reads SMNVEV (reference sequence). The CDR3 has 15 amino acids. The J segment lost 7 bases and the V segment lost 2 bases, leaving 8 bases of the junction unmatched. The CDR3 DNA reads as TGTGCCAGCAGTTTAGTCGCTAGCGGGACCCGGACCCAGTACTTC. It specifies CASSLVASGTRTQYF.

The chain joins TRBV10-3 to TRBJ1-1; perhaps TRBD1 as D (5 bases). V was cut by 6 bases and J by 2 bases, with 16 bases left in between. The CDR3 is 15 amino acids. Germline values: CDR1 ENHRY, CDR2 SYGVKD. The DNA for the CDR3 is TGTGCCATCAGCGATCGGGACTCAGGCAACACTGAAGCTTTCTTT. Translating it yields CAISDRDSGNTEAFF.

J is TRBJ2-7 and V is TRBV7-2; D possibly corresponds to TRBD1 (6 bases). Germline V CDR1 and CDR2: SGHTA, FQGNSA. The CDR3 loop spans 15 amino acids. Trimming took 5 bases from V and 4 from J, leaving 18 bases between them. CDR3 region: CASSATNWGRYEQYF. CDR3 DNA sequence: TGTGCCAGCAGCGCTACCAACTGGGGGCGGTACGAGCAGTACTTC.

This clone was seen a handful of times. J is TRBJ1-1 and V is TRBV5-5; D is uncertain. V was pared by 2 bases and J by 4 bases, with 9 bases between. Germline CDR1 reads SGHKS; CDR2 reads YYEKEE (reference sequence). The CDR3 loop spans 13 amino acids. The CDR3 DNA reads as TGTGCCAGCAGCTTAACTCCGGCCACTGAAGCTTTCTTT. This encodes CASSLTPATEAFF.

The CDR3 DNA reads TGTGCCAGCACCGGGGGTCTTAGGAACACTGAAGCTTTCTTT. Protein sequence: CASTGGLRNTEAFF. The V and J genes are TRBV28 and TRBJ1-1; D is perhaps TRBD1 (5 bases). V shed 7 bases and J shed 1 base, with 13 bases lying between them. This CDR3 spans 14 amino acids. Per the germline V gene, CDR1 is MDHEN and CDR2 is SYDVKM.

The chain uses TRBV7-9 and TRBJ2-1, with 11 bases that match TRBD2. The CDR3 length is 14 residues. The V segment lost 4 bases and the J segment 10 bases; nucleotides outside the gene matches: 6. Germline CDR1 is SEHNR and CDR2 is FQNEAQ (reference sequence). CDR3 bases: TGTGCCAGCAGCTCCCCTAGCGGGAGGCAGGAGCAGTTCTTC. It translates to CASSSPSGRQEQFF.

This chain connects TRBV19 to TRBJ1-3; no definite D call. Trimming left V 8 bases short and J 0 bases short, with 8 bases between. In germline, CDR1 is LNHDA, CDR2 SQIVND (reference sequence). This CDR3 has 13 amino acids. CDR3 sequence (DNA): TGTGCCAGTTCCCCCACCTCTGGAAACACCATATATTTT. This gives the protein CASSPTSGNTIYF.

The chain couples TRBV5-6 to TRBJ2-7; TRBD2 is a possible D gene (6 bases). The CDR3 loop spans 16 amino acids. V shed 2 bases and J shed 1 base, with 16 bases lying between them. Germline-derived CDR1 and CDR2 are SGHDT and YYEEEE. CDR3 coding DNA: TGTGCCAGCAGCTTCGGTTGGGACTCCTATTCCTACGAGCAGTACTTC. Translation gives CASSFGWDSYSYEQYF.